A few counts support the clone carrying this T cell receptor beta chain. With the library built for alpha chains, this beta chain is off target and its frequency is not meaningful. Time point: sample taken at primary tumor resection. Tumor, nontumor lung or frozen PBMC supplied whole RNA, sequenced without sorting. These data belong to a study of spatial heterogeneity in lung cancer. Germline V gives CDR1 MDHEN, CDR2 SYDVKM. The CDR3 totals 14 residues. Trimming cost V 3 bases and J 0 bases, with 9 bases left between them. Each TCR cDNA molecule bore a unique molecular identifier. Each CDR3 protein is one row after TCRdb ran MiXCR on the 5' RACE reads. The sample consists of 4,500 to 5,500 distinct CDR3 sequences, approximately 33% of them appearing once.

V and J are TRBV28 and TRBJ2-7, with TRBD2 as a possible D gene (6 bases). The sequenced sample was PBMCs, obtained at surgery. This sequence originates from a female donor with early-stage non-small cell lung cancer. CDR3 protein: CASSFAGSSYEQYF. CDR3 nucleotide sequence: TGTGCCAGCAGTTTCGCGGGATCCTCCTACGAGCAGTACTTC.